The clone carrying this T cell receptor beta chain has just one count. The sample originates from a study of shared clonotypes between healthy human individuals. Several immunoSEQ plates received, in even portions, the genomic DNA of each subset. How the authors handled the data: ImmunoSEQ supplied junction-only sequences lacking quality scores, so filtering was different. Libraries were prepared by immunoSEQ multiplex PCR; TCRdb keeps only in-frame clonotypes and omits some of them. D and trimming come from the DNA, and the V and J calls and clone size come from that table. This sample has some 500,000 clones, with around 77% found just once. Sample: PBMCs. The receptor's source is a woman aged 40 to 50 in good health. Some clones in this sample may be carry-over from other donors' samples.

DNA of the CDR3: TGTGCCAGCAGCACCAGGACAGGGATGGGGCGAGGTGAAAAACTGTTTTTT. Its protein is CASSTRTGMGRGEKLFF. The V gene is TRBV5-6, the J gene TRBJ1-4; 8 bases line up with TRBD1. Germline assignment: CDR1 SGHDT and CDR2 YYEEEE. The CDR3 runs 17 residues. Trimming removed 4 bases from V and 7 bases from J; junction bases left unmatched: 15.